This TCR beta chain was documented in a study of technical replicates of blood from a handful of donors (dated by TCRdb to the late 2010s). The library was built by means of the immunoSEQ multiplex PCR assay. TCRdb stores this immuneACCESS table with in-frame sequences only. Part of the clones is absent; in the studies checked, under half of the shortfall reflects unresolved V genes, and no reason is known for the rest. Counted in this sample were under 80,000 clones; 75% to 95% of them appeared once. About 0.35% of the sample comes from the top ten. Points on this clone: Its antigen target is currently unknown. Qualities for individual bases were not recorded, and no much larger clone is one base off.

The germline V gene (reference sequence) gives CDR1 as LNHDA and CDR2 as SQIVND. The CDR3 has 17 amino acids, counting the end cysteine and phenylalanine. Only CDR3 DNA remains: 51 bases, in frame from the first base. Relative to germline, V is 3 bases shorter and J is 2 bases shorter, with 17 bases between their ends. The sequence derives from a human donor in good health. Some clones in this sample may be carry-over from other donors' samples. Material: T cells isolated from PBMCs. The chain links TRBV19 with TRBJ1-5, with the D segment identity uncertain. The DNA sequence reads TGTGCCAGTAGTATGCGGGAAGCGGTGAGTGGCAATCAGCCCCAGCATTTT. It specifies CASSMREAVSGNQPQHF.